Below, one T cell receptor (beta chain) is given with its context. Its antigen is still unknown. The input lacks base qualities; no much larger clone sits a single base away. This specimen's time point label, per the study, means: week 47, end of study. Each vaccine dose was 300 ug of a 20-mer mutant IDH1 peptide in Montanide, given subcutaneously with topical imiquimod. Across visits V03 through V10, patients got a total of eight vaccinations, given in weeks 1, 3, 5, 7, 11, 15, 19 and 23. Donors had newly diagnosed WHO grade 3 or 4 IDH1-mutant astrocytomas with loss of nuclear ATRX. The samples were drawn from NOA16, a multicentre, single-arm, open-label phase I trial in Germany that tested a mutant IDH1 peptide vaccine in humans for the first time. Genomic DNA for TCRB sequencing was isolated from EDTA blood with the DNeasy Blood and Tissue Kit. This entry is derived from a study of a mutant IDH1 vaccine in newly diagnosed glioma (dated by TCRdb to the early 2020s). Some background on the complete study: Vaccination started 4-6 weeks after radiotherapy alone, or was given together with temozolomide cycles in the groups whose treatment included chemotherapy. Of the approximately 29 treated patients, approximately 62% were male and around 40% were female, and a mean age of roughly 40 years was recorded. Prior to enrollment, standard therapy consisting of radiotherapy alone, temozolomide alone, or radiochemotherapy with temozolomide had been administered to patients, with the combination being received by most patients. The week-35 safety follow-up took place at visit V12, and the week-47 end of study took place at visit V13. Six visits were used for peripheral blood collection: V03 (baseline), V05, V07, V10, V12 and V13. For exploratory analyses, 25 treated patients had longitudinal TCRB deep sequencing done wherever samples were available.

General study outcomes and caveats: It was noted by the authors that analyses of patient blood samples could not be reproduced owing to sample limitations. Changes in the top peripheral T cell clonotypes picked up by TCRB sequencing did not appear to be linked to pseudoprogression. Vaccine-induced immune responses across multiple MHC alleles were detected in over 85% of patients. Selection of PBMC samples for TCRB deep sequencing was based on availability.

V is reduced by 1 base and J by 2 bases, leaving a spacing of 12 bases between them. Counted from cysteine to phenylalanine, this CDR3 has 15 amino acids. CDR3 DNA only is kept here, 45 bases in frame from base 1. The CDR1 and CDR2 encoded by the germline V gene (reference sequence) are LNHDA and SQIVND. The receptor library was made with the immunoSEQ multiplex PCR assay. Following the manufacturer's protocol, the hsTCRB Kit was used to amplify rearranged TCR beta chain sequences. An Illumina MiSeq was used to sequence the TCRB libraries. For the original study's pipeline: The proprietary platform of the kit vendor was used for demultiplexing, trimming and gene mapping. TCRdb holds this immuneACCESS table with in-frame rearrangements only. Some clones are missing; in checked studies, unresolved V genes explain under half, and the rest has no known cause. The V and J calls and clone size are taken from that table; D and trimming were inferred from the DNA. The sample contains about 46,000 clones, 84% of them found a single time. The ten largest clonotypes hold 4.3% of the sample.

Source: PBMCs, taken from a glioma patient whose treatment included an IDH1 peptide vaccine. The chain is made from TRBV19 and TRBJ2-7, with no D gene named confidently. The clonotype originates from a woman under 40 with glioma. Some clones in this sample may be carry-over from other donors' samples. In nucleotide form, the sequence is TGTGCCAGTAGTATAGTCGCACTATTTACCTACGAGCAGTACTTC. This is translated as CASSIVALFTYEQYF.